One sample yielded the 32 T cell receptor beta chains listed below, sequenced in a study of tumor-infiltrating lymphocytes in localized non-small cell lung cancer. The repertoire was sequenced with immunoSEQ multiplex PCR; TCRdb's copy has only in-frame clones and lacks some. Here the sample spans approximately 10,000 clones, roughly two thirds being singletons. Source material: uninvolved lung tissue not adjacent to the tumor. The source of these receptors is a human donor with non-small cell lung cancer.

This clone was picked up one time. This chain joins TRBV29-1 and TRBJ2-7; D perhaps matches TRBD2 (6 bases). CDR1 SQVTM and CDR2 ANQGSEA come from the germline V gene. V dropped 0 bases and J dropped 3 bases, with 12 bases sitting between them. The CDR3 has 14 residues. CDR3 sequence reads: CSVEDPAGIYEQYF. CDR3 DNA sequence: TGCAGCGTTGAAGATCCCGCGGGGATCTACGAGCAGTACTTC.

The chain is built from TRBV19 and TRBJ2-1; the match to TRBD1 covers 7 bases. The germline V gene encodes CDR1 LNHDA and CDR2 SQIVND (reference sequence). CDR3 length: 13 residues. Unmatched junction bases numbered 8, after V lost 6 bases and J lost 9 bases. The CDR3 is CASRDRLIGEQFF. The CDR3 region has the DNA TGTGCCAGTAGGGACAGGTTGATAGGTGAGCAGTTCTTC.

The chain links TRBV5-1 to TRBJ1-3; D is possibly TRBD1 (5 bases). Germline CDR1 and CDR2: SGHRS and YFSETQ. This CDR3 spans 14 amino acids. V was pared by 4 bases and J by 3 bases, with 11 bases between. The CDR3 bases are TGCGCCAGCAGCGGCGACAGTCGTGGAAACACCATATATTTT. This gives the protein CASSGDSRGNTIYF.

The chain recombines TRBV11-2 with TRBJ2-7, with D tentatively TRBD2 (5 bases). The CDR3 spans 14 residues. CDR1 and CDR2 from the germline V gene are SGHAT and FQNNGV. Trimming left V 5 bases short and J 3 bases short, with 14 bases between. This CDR3 reads CASSPGRGGYEQYF. The CDR3 nucleotides read TGTGCCAGCAGCCCTGGTCGGGGTGGCTACGAGCAGTACTTC. The full variable domain, rest sourced from reference TRBV11-2 and TRBJ2-7, is EAGVAQSPRYKIIEKRQSVAFWCNPISGHATLYWYQQILGQGPKLLIQFQNNGVVDDSQLPKDRFSAERLKGVDSTLKIQPAKLEDSAVYLCASSPGRGGYEQYFGPGTRLTVT.

This clone was seen more than once but under ten times. The rearrangement links TRBV7-2 to TRBJ2-7; D perhaps matches TRBD1 (7 bases). Germline CDR1 reads SGHTA; CDR2 reads FQGNSA. The CDR3 is 14 amino acids. The V end lost 4 bases, the J end lost 0 bases, and 10 bases lay between the germline ends. Written as DNA, the CDR3 is TGTGCCAGCAGCTCCCAGGGGGGCTCCTACGAGCAGTACTTC. As protein: CASSSQGGSYEQYF. The variable domain in full, with the rest retrieved from reference TRBV7-2 and TRBJ2-7, is GAGVSQSPSNKVTEKGKDVELRCDPISGHTALYWYRQSLGQGLEFLIYFQGNSAPDKSGLPSDRFSAERTGGSVSTLTIQRTQQEDSAVYLCASSSQGGSYEQYFGPGTRLTVT.

J is TRBJ2-3 and V is TRBV11-2, with D perhaps matching TRBD2 (6 bases). Germline CDR1 is SGHAT and CDR2 is FQNNGV. V lost 4 bases and J 11 bases, leaving 16 bases between the germline ends. The CDR3 contains 13 residues. The CDR3 loop reads CASSSRLNSGQYF. CDR3 DNA sequence: TGTGCCAGCAGCTCCCGACTAAATAGCGGGCAGTATTTT.

The chain carries TRBV11-3 and TRBJ2-7, with unresolved D. V was clipped by 1 base and J by 4 bases, with 5 bases between them. The CDR3 has 12 amino acids. Germline V gene data show CDR1 as SGHNT and CDR2 as YENEEA. The CDR3 region is CASSLAGYEQYF. The CDR3 nucleotides are TGTGCCAGCAGCTTAGCGGGTTACGAGCAGTACTTC.

The chain is built from TRBV25-1 and TRBJ1-2; unclear D gene. The germline V and J ends were trimmed by 6 bases and 4 bases, with 6 bases remaining between them. Per germline, CDR1 MGHDK and CDR2 SYGVNS. The CDR3 is 11 residues long. CDR3 sequence: CASRVGYGYTF. CDR3 nucleotide sequence: TGTGCCAGCAGAGTTGGCTATGGCTACACCTTC.

J is TRBJ2-7 and V is TRBV2; possibly TRBD2 for D (6 bases). The V end lost 1 base, the J end lost 7 bases, and 8 bases lay between the germline ends. Germline V gene sequence: CDR1 SNHLY, CDR2 FYNNEI. This CDR3 is built from 12 residues. The CDR3 region has the DNA TGTGCCAGCAGTGAAGGACTAGGGGAGCAGTACTTC. This encodes CASSEGLGEQYF.

The V gene is TRBV4-1, the J gene TRBJ2-4; weak D call: TRBD1 (5 bases). Germline CDR1 reads MGHRA; CDR2 reads YSYEKL. With 4 bases removed from V and 4 bases from J, the gap between germline ends came to 17 bases. The CDR3 has 16 amino acids. This CDR3 reads CASSPTWGQVKNIQYF. The CDR3 DNA reads as TGCGCCAGCAGCCCAACATGGGGCCAGGTAAAAAACATTCAGTACTTC.

The CDR3 loop is CASSLEGTGYYEQYF. CDR3 in DNA: TGTGCCAGCAGCTTAGAAGGGACAGGATACTACGAGCAGTACTTC. V usage is TRBV7-2 and J usage is TRBJ2-7, with 8 bases aligning to TRBD1. V trimming: 1 base; J trimming: 3 bases; junction bases outside the gene matches: 5. From germline, CDR1 is SGHTA and CDR2 FQGNSA. There are 15 residues in the CDR3.

The chain joins TRBV20-1 to TRBJ2-7; D is ambiguous. Trimming removed 6 bases from V and 5 bases from J, with 11 bases in between. Germline CDR1 reads DFQATT; CDR2 reads SNEGSKA (reference sequence). This CDR3 is 11 amino acids long. As DNA, the CDR3 is TGCAGTGCACCCACGACGGACGAGCAGTACTTC. This sequence encodes CSAPTTDEQYF.

This clone is categorized as large (0.1 to 1%). The V call is TRBV19, the J call TRBJ1-1; TRBD1 might be the D (6 bases). In germline, CDR1 is LNHDA, CDR2 SQIVND (reference sequence). V was shortened by 10 bases and J by 11 bases, with 26 bases between the two germline ends. The CDR3 has 14 amino acids. The CDR3 region is CATRQIQGRRRAFF. The CDR3 DNA follows: TGTGCCACCCGACAAATACAGGGTCGGCGACGGGCTTTCTTT.

The J gene is TRBJ1-5, the V gene TRBV19; tentative D call: TRBD1 (6 bases). Trimming shortened V by 8 bases and J by 12 bases, and 11 bases separated the two germline ends. The CDR3 consists of 10 residues. Germline CDR1 reads LNHDA; CDR2 reads SQIVND (reference sequence). The CDR3, as DNA: TGTGCCAGTGGCACAGGGCGCCAGCATTTT. Translation: CASGTGRQHF. Drawing the rest from reference TRBV19 and TRBJ1-5, the complete variable domain is DGGITQSPKYLFRKEGQNVTLSCEQNLNHDAMYWYRQDPGQGLRLIYYSQIVNDFQKGDIAEGYSVSREKKESFPLTVTSAQKNPTAFYLCASGTGRQHFGDGTRLSIL.

The J gene is TRBJ1-2, the V gene TRBV4-3; TRBD1 matches 8 bases. The CDR3 runs 15 residues. CDR1 and CDR2 from the germline V gene are LGHNA and YSLEER. The V and J ends lost 3 bases and 7 bases, in that order; junction bases with no gene match: 10. The DNA for the CDR3 is TGCGCCAGCAGCCAGTTACAGGGGGGAAAGGGTGGCTACACCTTC. It yields the protein CASSQLQGGKGGYTF.

The sample holds a few counts of this clone. The junction departs from the called germline gene at one end, perhaps through a read error. V usage is TRBV7-7 and J usage is TRBJ2-2; no reliable D call. This CDR3 contains 13 residues. Germline assignment: CDR1 SSHAT and CDR2 FNYEAQ (reference sequence). The CDR3 sequence: CASSFGTTGELFF. CDR3 sequence (DNA): TGTGCTAGCAGCTTTGGCACCACCGGGGAGCTGTTTTTT.

This chain links TRBV7-3 with TRBJ2-2; D unclear. V was pared by 11 bases and J by 5 bases, with 9 bases between. Germline CDR1 reads SGHTA; CDR2 reads FQGTGA. This CDR3 is built from 11 residues. Here the CDR3 reads CAQRRTGELFF. CDR3 sequence (DNA): TGTGCCCAGCGAAGGACCGGGGAGCTGTTTTTT.

The chain employs TRBV19 and TRBJ1-2; TRBD1 aligns across 7 bases. V lost 11 bases, J lost 8 bases, and 20 bases stayed unmatched. The CDR3 contains 15 residues. Germline V gives CDR1 LNHDA, CDR2 SQIVND (reference sequence). The CDR3 sequence is CASLPRDRYEAGYTF. CDR3 bases: TGTGCCTCCCTCCCCAGGGACAGATATGAAGCGGGCTACACCTTC.

This clone was seen a few times. The chain couples TRBV7-6 to TRBJ1-4, with 7 bases identical to TRBD1. The CDR3 length is 12 residues. The germline V gene has CDR1 SGHVS and CDR2 FNYEAQ. J lost 11 bases, V lost 5 bases, and 5 bases had no gene match. The CDR3 here is CASSDDRDKLFF. As DNA, the CDR3 is TGTGCCAGCAGCGACGACAGGGATAAACTGTTTTTT. The full variable domain, in which reference TRBV7-6 and TRBJ1-4 provide the parts outside the CDR3, is GAGVSQSPRYKVTKRGQDVALRCDPISGHVSLYWYRQALGQGPEFLTYFNYEAQQDKSGLPNDRFSAERPEGSISTLTIQRTEQRDSAMYRCASSDDRDKLFFGSGTQLSVL.

The chain has TRBV30 and TRBJ2-7; 10 bases line up with TRBD2. The V gene end was trimmed by 4 bases and the J gene end by 4 bases; junction bases not matched to a gene: 22. The CDR3 is 19 residues long. CDR1 and CDR2 (germline): GTSNPN, SVGIG (reference sequence). The DNA of the CDR3 is TGTGCCTGGATCAGCTCAGCGGGGGTGCTAGCGGGAGAGCTGTACGAGCAGTACTTC. Amino acids: CAWISSAGVLAGELYEQYF.

V and J are TRBV20-1 and TRBJ1-1; D might be TRBD1 (5 bases). Germline V gene sequence: CDR1 DFQATT, CDR2 SNEGSKA (reference sequence). The CDR3 is made up of 11 amino acids. The CDR3 sequence: CSPTDNTEAFF. In DNA form, the CDR3 reads TGCAGCCCGACAGACAACACTGAAGCTTTCTTT.

The V and J genes are TRBV5-1 and TRBJ2-5; 7 bases line up with TRBD1. V was clipped by 1 base and J by 3 bases; unmatched bases: 3. Germline V CDR1 and CDR2: SGHRS, YFSETQ. The CDR3 covers 14 residues. The CDR3 loop reads CASSLTGTEETQYF. The CDR3 DNA follows: TGCGCCAGCAGCTTGACCGGGACAGAAGAGACCCAGTACTTC.

This sequence joins TRBV30 and TRBJ1-5, with D maybe TRBD1 (5 bases). V lost 0 bases and J lost 5, with 8 bases in between. Looked up from germline, CDR1 is GTSNPN and CDR2 is SVGIG (reference sequence). This CDR3 has 13 residues. CDR3 sequence: CAWSVQEDQPQHF. The CDR3 DNA is TGTGCCTGGAGTGTACAGGAGGATCAGCCCCAGCATTTT.

This sequence joins TRBV11-3 and TRBJ2-1; 12 bases line up with TRBD1. V dropped 4 bases and J dropped 9; count of bases not matched to a gene: 10. The CDR3 length is 16 residues. The V gene's germline CDR1 is SGHNT and CDR2 YENEEA. CDR3 sequence reads: CASSSSGTGGRAEQFF. The CDR3 DNA reads TGTGCCAGCAGCTCCTCCGGGACAGGGGGCCGCGCTGAGCAGTTCTTC.

This chain connects TRBV6-1 to TRBJ2-7; TRBD1 agrees at 7 bases. This CDR3 region has 13 residues. J gave up 6 bases and V 1 base, and 3 bases lay outside the gene matches. Germline CDR1 and CDR2: MNHNS and SASEGT. The CDR3 region is CASSEVQGTEQYF. The CDR3 nucleotides are TGTGCCAGCAGTGAAGTACAGGGGACCGAGCAGTACTTC.

The J gene is TRBJ2-7, the V gene TRBV7-8, with 9 bases that match TRBD2. The CDR3 has 16 residues. V dropped 7 bases and J dropped 2; count of bases not matched to a gene: 12. The germline gives CDR1 SGHVS, CDR2 FQNEAQ. CDR3 region: CASTRLAGTPTYEQYF. CDR3 sequence (DNA): TGTGCCAGCACCCGGCTAGCGGGAACCCCCACCTACGAGCAGTACTTC.

The gene calls are TRBV7-9 and TRBJ2-7, with D unclear. V lost 0 bases and J 1 base, leaving 7 bases between the germline ends. Germline CDR1 SEHNR, CDR2 FQNEAQ (reference sequence). The CDR3 consists of 14 residues. The CDR3 here is CASSLASGSYEQYF. As DNA, the CDR3 is TGTGCCAGCAGCTTAGCCTCCGGGTCCTACGAGCAGTACTTC.

The chain links TRBV5-4 to TRBJ2-5; no clear D gene. The CDR3 is 14 residues long. Germline V gene data show CDR1 as SGHNT and CDR2 as YYREEE (reference sequence). Trimming took off 0 bases at V and 3 bases at J, with 9 bases between the two ends. As DNA, the CDR3 is TGTGCCAGCAGCTTGGGACCTGGGGAAGAGACCCAGTACTTC. Translation gives CASSLGPGEETQYF.

This clone counts as medium-sized (0.01 to 0.1%). The gene calls are TRBV19 and TRBJ1-4; D uncertain. Germline CDR1 is LNHDA and CDR2 is SQIVND (reference sequence). This CDR3 spans 16 amino acids. V was clipped by 3 bases and J by 1 base, with 12 bases between them. The CDR3 sequence is CASSISRQRTNEKLFF. The CDR3 nucleotides are TGTGCCAGTAGTATCTCCCGCCAACGAACTAATGAAAAACTGTTTTTT.

This chain joins TRBV6-6 and TRBJ2-7; D gene ambiguous. This CDR3 has 13 residues. CDR1 is MNHNY, CDR2 SVGAGI, per germline (reference sequence). V lost 7 bases and J 3 bases, leaving 13 bases between the germline ends. The CDR3 spells CASTPQIDYEQYF. The CDR3, as DNA: TGTGCCAGCACCCCTCAGATCGACTACGAGCAGTACTTC.

In its sample, this clone is medium-sized. The chain is built from TRBV27 and TRBJ1-5, with unresolved D. Trimming took 6 bases from V and 5 from J, leaving 11 bases between them. This CDR3 contains 13 residues. Germline V lookup: CDR1 MNHEY, CDR2 SMNVEV (reference sequence). The CDR3 loop is CASSLKEYQPQHF. The CDR3 bases are TGTGCCAGCAGCCTCAAGGAGTATCAGCCCCAGCATTTT.

This clone was observed a handful of times. The chain recombines TRBV5-4 with TRBJ1-1; D not resolved. Germline V gives CDR1 SGHNT, CDR2 YYREEE (reference sequence). The V gene lost 0 bases and the J gene lost 1 base, with 7 bases spanning the gap. This CDR3 is built from 14 residues. This CDR3 is CASSLGVANTEAFF. The CDR3 DNA follows: TGTGCCAGCAGCTTGGGGGTGGCGAACACTGAAGCTTTCTTT.